This T cell receptor (beta chain) is drawn from a study of T cell responses to AZD1222 COVID-19 vaccine. Study outcomes and limitations: It should be noted that donors were predominantly white British and more often female, and clonal diversity was possibly underestimated. Only 5 or 6 people who got AZD1222 tested seropositive at baseline. Spike as a whole was targeted by vaccine-associated CD4 TCRs, dominant at 160-218 and 743-854. Every sample of the repertoires postdated the peak T cell response.

Clones were read by immunoSEQ multiplex PCR, and TCRdb kept only the in-frame ones, dropping some. Of tens of thousands of clones detected, around 88% appear once; the ten largest clones hold approximately 9.1%. About this clone: Its antigen remains unknown.

V was clipped by 4 bases and J by 0 bases, with 14 bases between them. The CDR3 length is 15 residues. The germline gives CDR1 SGHRS, CDR2 YFSETQ. The source was peripheral blood, collected 28 days after the second dose of the MenACWY control vaccine. The chain joins TRBV5-1 to TRBJ2-7; maybe TRBD1 (6 bases). This sequence originates from an adult who received the MenACWY meningococcal vaccine as a control. CDR3 DNA: TGCGCCAGCAGCCCAAACAGGGCTTTCTCCTACGAGCAGTACTTC. It specifies CASSPNRAFSYEQYF.